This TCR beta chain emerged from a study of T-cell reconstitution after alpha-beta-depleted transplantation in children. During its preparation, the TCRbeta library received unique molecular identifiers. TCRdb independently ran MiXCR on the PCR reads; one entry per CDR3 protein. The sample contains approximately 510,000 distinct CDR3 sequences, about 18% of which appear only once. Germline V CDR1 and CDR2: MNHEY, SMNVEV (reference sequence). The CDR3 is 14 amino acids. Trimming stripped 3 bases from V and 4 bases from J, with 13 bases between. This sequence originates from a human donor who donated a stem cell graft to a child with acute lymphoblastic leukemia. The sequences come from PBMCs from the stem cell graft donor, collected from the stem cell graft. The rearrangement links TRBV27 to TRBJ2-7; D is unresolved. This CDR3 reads CASSLGLKGYEQYF. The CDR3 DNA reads TGTGCCAGCAGTTTGGGTCTAAAAGGGTACGAGCAGTACTTC.